This T cell receptor beta chain was sequenced for a study of CD8 T cells in Susac syndrome. The authors carried out high-throughput sequencing of TCR beta. They applied it to CD8+ and CD4+ T cells obtained from blood. The CD8+ and CD4+ T cells were negatively isolated, with the TEMRA cells enriched by FACS. Reverse transcription of about 0.5 to 1 ug RNA used random hexamers. Using its own MiXCR run on the immunoSEQ multiplex PCR reads, TCRdb lists one record per CDR3 protein. The sample includes under 200,000 distinct CDR3 sequences, about 94% of them seen just once. V trimming: 8 bases; J trimming: 3 bases; junction bases outside the gene matches: 7. The CDR3 contains 13 residues. The germline V gene has CDR1 MNHEY and CDR2 SMNVEV (reference sequence).

The sequenced material came from CD4+ T cells from PBMCs. This TCR came from a human donor in good health. The V gene is TRBV27, the J gene TRBJ2-7; TRBD1 matches 7 bases. CDR3 in amino acids: CASYRQGGYEQYF. The CDR3 bases are TGTGCCAGCTACCGACAGGGCGGCTACGAGCAGTACTTC.